Listed below are T cell receptor beta chains from one sample, sequenced in a study of cytomegalovirus exposure and HLA in healthy donors. The table came from immunoSEQ multiplex PCR; TCRdb's copy has only in-frame clones and leaves some out. The repertoire holds about 54,000 clones, with roughly 74% as singletons. The sample consisted of PBMCs. The receptor source for this set is a female donor in good health and CMV-seronegative. Both conserved end residues are part of each CDR3. A D gene is named only where the DNA matches it firmly. Size tells how often a clone was seen (once, few, many) or the class of an expanded clone, and some rows leave it out.

j_call clone_size d_call v_call cdr3_length cdr3_aa cdr3_nt
TRBJ1-1 . . TRBV15 14 CATDQDADTTEAFF TGTGCCACCGATCAAGACGCAGACACAACTGAAGCTTTCTTT
TRBJ2-7 few TRBD1 TRBV5-1 14 CASSPRDRDYEQYF TGCGCCAGCAGCCCACGGGACAGGGACTACGAGCAGTACTTC
TRBJ2-2 . TRBD1 TRBV2 13 CASGQGFTGELFF TGTGCCAGCGGACAGGGTTTCACCGGGGAGCTGTTTTTT
TRBJ1-2 few TRBD1 TRBV7-2 15 CASSLSGQGIIGYTF TGTGCCAGCAGCTTATCAGGACAGGGGATTATTGGCTACACCTTC
TRBJ1-5 . . TRBV6-1 13 CASLQGPNQPQHF TGTGCCAGCCTCCAGGGGCCGAATCAGCCCCAGCATTTT
TRBJ2-5 . . TRBV2 12 CASSGLAETQYF TGTGCCAGCAGTGGATTAGCAGAGACCCAGTACTTC
TRBJ1-2 . TRBD1 TRBV11-2 14 CASRQTGVGGGYTF TGTGCCAGCAGACAAACAGGGGTCGGTGGAGGCTACACCTTC
TRBJ2-5 . . TRBV14 17 CASSQDASRLLQETQYF TGTGCCAGCAGCCAAGACGCCTCGCGGCTCTTGCAAGAGACCCAGTACTTC
TRBJ2-1 once TRBD1 TRBV5-1 18 CASSLALLTGGSRNEQFF TGCGCCAGCAGCTTGGCCCTTCTGACAGGGGGGTCGCGCAATGAGCAGTTCTTC
TRBJ2-7 . TRBD1 TRBV2 13 CASRGDRGHEQYF TGTGCCAGCAGGGGGGACAGGGGTCACGAGCAGTACTTC
TRBJ2-3 few . TRBV2 12 CASSRVSDTQYF TGTGCCAGCAGCCGGGTTTCAGATACGCAGTATTTT
TRBJ1-2 . TRBD1 TRBV4-2 17 CASSQDLRDRKFYGYTF TGTGCCAGCAGCCAGGACCTCCGGGACAGAAAGTTCTATGGCTACACCTTC
TRBJ1-2 . TRBD1 TRBV30 14 CAWTGTGRVGGYTF TGTGCCTGGACTGGGACAGGGAGGGTCGGTGGCTACACCTTC
TRBJ2-1 . . TRBV11-2 14 CASSSPLGVNEQFF TGTGCCAGCAGCTCCCCCCTCGGGGTCAATGAGCAGTTCTTC
TRBJ1-5 . TRBD1 TRBV6-1 13 CASSRDRDQPQHF TGTGCCAGCAGTCGGGACAGAGATCAGCCCCAGCATTTT
TRBJ1-1 . . TRBV29-1 12 CSSRGRGTEAFF TGCAGCTCCCGAGGAAGGGGCACTGAAGCTTTCTTT
TRBJ2-3 . TRBD2 TRBV10-2 15 CASSLISGAADTQYF TGCGCCAGCAGTTTGATAAGCGGGGCAGCAGATACGCAGTATTTT
TRBJ1-6 few . TRBV6-5 15 CASSYSGQINSPLHF TGTGCCAGCAGTTACTCGGGACAAATTAATTCACCCCTCCACTTT
TRBJ1-6 . . TRBV2 18 CASIGRWTASSFNSPLHF TGTGCCAGCATAGGTCGTTGGACAGCAAGTTCTTTTAATTCACCCCTCCACTTT
TRBJ2-7 . TRBD2 TRBV11-2 13 CASSGGGTYEQYF TGTGCCAGCAGCGGGGGGGGTACCTACGAGCAGTACTTC
TRBJ1-2 . . TRBV6-1 15 CASSLESGRNYGYTF TGTGCCAGCAGCCTAGAGTCAGGGCGGAACTATGGCTACACCTTC
TRBJ1-4 few . TRBV7-2 13 CASSPFYPEKLFF TGTGCCAGCAGCCCATTCTACCCTGAAAAACTGTTTTTT
TRBJ2-3 . TRBD2 TRBV6-4 14 CASSKGLATDTQYF TGTGCCAGCAGTAAAGGACTAGCCACAGATACGCAGTATTTT
TRBJ1-5 . . TRBV18 15 CASSASRRGEQPQHF TGTGCCAGCTCAGCCAGCCGCCGGGGAGAACAGCCCCAGCATTTT
TRBJ1-2 . . TRBV5-6 15 CASSLRPDSSYGYTF TGTGCCAGCAGCTTGCGCCCCGACAGCTCCTATGGCTACACCTTC
TRBJ1-1 . TRBD1 TRBV7-3 13 CASSDRGRGTASF TGTGCCAGCAGCGACAGGGGGCGCGGGACAGCTTCCTTT
TRBJ1-2 . . TRBV30 13 CAWSVLNSYGYTF TGTGCCTGGAGTGTACTTAACAGCTATGGCTACACCTTC
TRBJ2-5 . TRBD2 TRBV10-3 15 CAISVRGLATETQYF TGTGCCATCAGTGTTCGGGGACTAGCTACGGAGACCCAGTACTTC
TRBJ2-3 . . TRBV7-9 15 CASSSSGGALDTQYF TGTGCCAGCAGCTCGTCGGGCGGGGCGTTAGATACGCAGTATTTT
TRBJ2-7 . TRBD1 TRBV6-1 14 CASSKGQGKYEQYF TGTGCCAGCAGTAAAGGACAGGGCAAATACGAGCAGTACTTC
TRBJ2-2 . TRBD1 TRBV2 12 CASTQGAGELFF TGTGCCAGCACACAGGGGGCCGGGGAGCTGTTTTTT
TRBJ2-7 few TRBD2 TRBV10-2 15 CASSVRAGGPYEQYF TGCGCCAGCAGTGTTCGGGCGGGGGGTCCCTACGAGCAGTACTTC
TRBJ1-1 medium-sized . TRBV29-1 11 CSVERDTEAFF TGCAGCGTTGAGCGGGACACTGAAGCTTTCTTT
TRBJ1-1 . . TRBV29-1 11 CTGGGNTEAFF TGCACCGGGGGGGGAAACACTGAAGCTTTCTTT
TRBJ2-3 . . TRBV2 13 CASIARSTDTQYF TGTGCCAGCATAGCAAGGAGCACAGATACGCAGTATTTT
TRBJ2-6 . . TRBV5-1 17 CASSKGHESSGANVLTF TGCGCCAGCAGCAAGGGACACGAGAGCTCTGGGGCCAACGTCCTGACTTTC
TRBJ1-2 . . TRBV6-5 13 CASSPAGRYGYTF TGTGCCAGCAGCCCTGCGGGACGCTATGGCTACACCTTC
TRBJ1-5 few TRBD1 TRBV7-2 15 CASSMGTGGSQPQHF TGTGCCAGCAGCATGGGGACAGGGGGAAGTCAGCCCCAGCATTTT
TRBJ1-1 . . TRBV6-1 17 CASSEDLVGGLNTEAFF TGTGCCAGCAGTGAAGATCTAGTAGGGGGTTTGAACACTGAAGCTTTCTTT
TRBJ1-2 . . TRBV7-8 15 CASSSDTLPTYGYTF TGTGCCAGCAGCTCAGACACCCTCCCTACCTATGGCTACACCTTC
TRBJ2-5 . . TRBV6-5 13 CASSLTVSGTQYF TGTGCCAGCAGTTTGACAGTCTCGGGGACCCAGTACTTC
TRBJ2-4 . . TRBV6-1 14 CASSRGSTQNIQYF TGTGCCAGCAGCCGGGGGTCCACCCAAAACATTCAGTACTTC
TRBJ1-3 . . TRBV2 16 CASSGNRLGSGNTIYF TGTGCCAGCAGTGGGAACAGGCTGGGCTCTGGAAACACCATATATTTT
TRBJ1-1 . . TRBV19 16 CASTPIGGRVNTEAFF TGTGCCAGTACGCCCATTGGGGGGAGGGTGAACACTGAAGCTTTCTTT
TRBJ2-1 . . TRBV7-2 16 CASSLDRGLSYNEQFF TGTGCCAGCAGCTTAGATCGGGGACTCTCCTACAATGAGCAGTTCTTC
TRBJ1-6 . TRBD1 TRBV7-2 15 CASTVNRGDNSPLHF TGTGCCAGCACCGTAAACAGGGGAGATAATTCACCCCTCCACTTT
TRBJ2-5 . TRBD1 TRBV5-1 15 CASSILTGGRETQYF TGCGCCAGCAGCATCCTGACAGGGGGCAGGGAGACCCAGTACTTC
TRBJ1-1 . . TRBV29-1 9 CSVGEVTFF TGCAGCGTTGGTGAGGTGACTTTCTTT
TRBJ1-1 . . TRBV11-3 13 CASSLDGVTEAFF TGTGCCAGCAGCTTAGACGGGGTCACTGAAGCTTTCTTT
TRBJ1-1 . . TRBV7-9 14 CASSPQGRNTEAFF TGTGCCAGCAGCCCTCAGGGGAGGAACACTGAAGCTTTCTTT